Listed below are T cell receptor beta chains from one sample, sequenced in a study of tumor-infiltrating lymphocytes in primary liver carcinoma. TCRdb reanalysed the multiplex PCR reads using MiXCR and keeps one entry per CDR3 protein. The data contain roughly 180,000 distinct CDR3 sequences, less than 65% of them singletons. The sequencing sample was made of peripheral blood. The receptors stem from a man aged 40-55 years with primary liver carcinoma and hepatitis B virus infection. The CDR3 runs from the conserved cysteine through the conserved F or W. A D gene is named only where the DNA matches it firmly. For some rows the clone size is stated as once, few or many, or as a class when expanded; others skip it.

size	D	V	J	CDR3	DNA
-	TRBD1	TRBV28	TRBJ2-7	CASSSPGTASYEQYF	TGTGCCAGCAGTAGCCCCGGGACAGCCTCCTACGAGCAGTACTTC
-	-	TRBV11-2	TRBJ2-1	CVSSLRRSNEQFF	TGTGTCAGCAGCTTACGCAGGTCCAATGAACAGTTCTTC
-	-	TRBV11-1	TRBJ1-1	CASSLGQSREAFF	TGTGCCAGTAGCTTAGGACAGTCCCGTGAAGCTTTCTTT
-	-	TRBV6-1	TRBJ1-6	CASSPGSTLHF	TGTGCCAGCAGTCCCGGTTCCACCCTCCACTTT
once	TRBD2	TRBV11-2	TRBJ2-7	CASSPHLLTSESSYEHYF	TGTGCCAGCAGCCCTCATCTCCTGACTAGCGAGAGCTCCTACGAGCATTACTTC
-	TRBD2	TRBV10-3	TRBJ2-1	CAIREALGLAEGNEQFF	TGTGCCATCAGAGAAGCCTTGGGACTAGCAGAGGGCAATGAGCAGTTCTTC
-	TRBD1	TRBV5-6	TRBJ1-1	CASSRVDRASNTEAVF	TGTGCCAGCAGCCGAGTCGACAGGGCCTCGAACACTGAAGCTGTCTTT
-	-	TRBV2	TRBJ1-2	CASSADTQGGYGYTF	TGTGCCAGCAGTGCCGATACACAAGGTGGCTATGGCTACACCTTC
once	-	TRBV30	TRBJ2-2	CARLGLSSAEGLFF	TGTGCCCGTCTGGGACTCAGCAGCGCCGAGGGGCTGTTTTTT
-	-	TRBV12-3/TRBV12-4	TRBJ2-5	CASSMAGQETQYF	TGCGCCAGCAGTATGGCCGGCCAAGAGACCCAGTACTTC
-	TRBD2	TRBV6-1	TRBJ2-1	CASSEAAGARNEQFF	TGTGCCAGCAGTGAAGCCGCGGGAGCGAGAAATGAGCAGTTCTTC
-	TRBD2	TRBV4-2	TRBJ2-7	CASSQASLAGAIYEQYF	TGTGCCAGCAGCCAGGCGTCACTAGCGGGAGCCATCTACGAGCAGTACTTC
few	-	TRBV6-1	TRBJ2-1	CASRRWGGYNEQFF	TGTGCCAGCAGGCGGTGGGGCGGTTACAATGAGCAGTTCTTC
many	-	TRBV13	TRBJ2-1	CASSLYGVYNEQFF	TGTGCCAGCAGCTTATACGGGGTATACAATGAGCAGTTCTTC
-	-	TRBV6-5	TRBJ2-1	CASSYETSYNEQFF	TGTGCCAGCAGTTATGAGACTAGCTACAATGAGCAGTTCTTC
-	TRBD2	TRBV13	TRBJ2-3	CASSLREAIRGTDTQYF	TGTGCCAGCAGCCTACGGGAGGCGATTCGTGGCACAGATACGCAGTATTTT
-	-	TRBV11-2	TRBJ2-1	CASSSLRVGDEQFF	TGTGCCAGCAGCTCCCTTAGGGTGGGCGATGAGCAGTTTTTC
-	TRBD1	TRBV12-3/TRBV12-4	TRBJ1-1	CTSSTTGTGVTEAFF	TGTACCAGCAGTACTACCGGGACAGGGGTCACTGAAGCTTTCTTT
-	-	TRBV5-4	TRBJ1-3	CASSLGSGRSRNTIYF	TGTGCCAGCAGCTTAGGCTCGGGGCGGTCCCGAAACACCATATATTTT
-	TRBD2	TRBV4-1	TRBJ2-2	CASSHSGGPTGELFF	TGCGCCAGCAGCCATTCGGGAGGGCCAACCGGGGAGCTGTTTTTT
-	TRBD2	TRBV29-1	TRBJ2-3	CSVDAIAGRPDTQYF	TGCAGCGTTGACGCAATAGCGGGCCGGCCAGATACGCAGTATTTT
many	TRBD2	TRBV11-2	TRBJ2-7	CASSLVPTSGRSGYEQYF	TGTGCCAGCAGCTTAGTACCCACTAGCGGGAGATCGGGCTACGAGCAGTACTTC
few	TRBD1	TRBV7-9	TRBJ1-2	CASSLGDRRGGYTF	TGTGCCAGCAGCTTAGGGGACAGGAGGGGCGGCTACACCTTC
-	TRBD2	TRBV5-1	TRBJ2-5	CPSSLVVLAGGKEAQYF	TGCCCCAGCTCTCTTGTCGTACTAGCGGGAGGAAAAGAGGCCCAGTACTTC
-	-	TRBV11-2	TRBJ2-2	CASSLDHEGLGGELFF	TGTGCCAGTAGCTTAGATCATGAGGGGCTGGGCGGGGAGCTGTTTTTT
few	-	TRBV4-1	TRBJ2-5	CASSRVIVETQYF	TGCGCCAGCAGCCGGGTTATCGTAGAGACCCAGTACTTC
many	-	TRBV29-1	TRBJ2-7	CSVRQSAAYEQYF	TGCAGCGTCCGACAGAGTGCCGCCTACGAGCAGTACTTC
-	-	TRBV6-1	TRBJ1-1	CASSVIQGLTEAFF	TGTGCCAGCAGTGTAATACAGGGCCTCACTGAAGCTTTCTTT
-	-	TRBV14	TRBJ1-2	CASGREDGYGYTF	TGTGCCAGCGGGCGGGAGGATGGCTATGGCTACACCTTC
-	TRBD1	TRBV10-3	TRBJ2-1	CTISRRFHPGQGLYNEQFF	TGTACCATCAGCCGAAGATTTCATCCGGGACAGGGATTATACAATGAGCAGTTCTTC
-	-	TRBV6-6	TRBJ2-7	CASSPIQGYEQYF	TGTGCCAGCAGTCCCATACAGGGATACGAGCAGTACTTC
-	-	TRBV10-3	TRBJ2-1	CAISRTGTRTNEQFF	TGTGCCATCAGTAGGACCGGGACACGGACAAATGAGCAGTTCTTC
-	TRBD2	TRBV6-5	TRBJ2-7	CASSYSGSGAEQYF	TGTGCCAGCAGTTACTCGGGTAGCGGGGCTGAGCAGTACTTC
-	TRBD1	TRBV12-3/TRBV12-4	TRBJ1-6	CASSRDSSYNSPLHF	TGTGCCAGCAGCCGGGACAGCTCCTATAATTCACCCCTCCACTTT
-	TRBD1	TRBV10-3	TRBJ2-6	CAIGGQGISRANVLTF	TGTGCCATAGGGGGACAGGGGATCTCTAGGGCCAACGTCCTGACTTTC
-	-	TRBV7-8	TRBJ1-5	CASSLTRGADHQHF	TGTGCCAGCAGCTTAACTAGGGGGGCGGATCATCAGCATTTT
-	-	TRBV11-2	TRBJ2-3	CASIRFYSLDDVDTQYF	TGTGCCAGCATCCGATTTTACTCACTAGATGACGTAGATACGCAGTATTTT
-	TRBD1	TRBV29-1	TRBJ2-3	CSGRYGTGAAGTQYF	TGCAGCGGTAGATACGGGACAGGGGCGGCAGGTACGCAGTATTTT
-	-	TRBV6-1	TRBJ1-6	CASSEPDRSNSPLHF	TGTGCCAGCAGTGAACCCGACAGGAGTAATTCACCCCTCCACTTT
-	-	TRBV28	TRBJ2-1	CASSIAVGSHNEQFF	TGTGCCAGCAGCATAGCGGTAGGGAGCCACAATGAGCAGTTCTTC
-	-	TRBV7-9	TRBJ2-5	CASSLASSLRETQYF	TGTGCCAGCAGCTTAGCGAGTAGCCTTCGGGAGACCCAGTACTTC
many	-	TRBV29-1	TRBJ2-7	CSVGELAAPREQYF	TGCAGCGTAGGGGAGTTAGCGGCTCCCCGGGAGCAGTACTTC
once	-	TRBV11-2	TRBJ1-6	CASGLSSPLHF	TGTGCTAGCGGCTTAAGTTCACCCCTCCACTTT
-	-	TRBV28	TRBJ2-5	CASSSPRSRGGETQYF	TGTGCCAGCAGTTCCCCCCGCTCCCGGGGAGGAGAGACCCAGTACTTC
few	TRBD2	TRBV12-3/TRBV12-4	TRBJ2-1	CASSPGGGRAYEQFF	TGTGCCAGCAGTCCCGGAGGCGGGAGGGCGTATGAGCAGTTCTTC
-	-	TRBV6-2/TRBV6-3	TRBJ1-1	CASSYYAANTEAFF	TGTGCCAGCAGTTACTACGCAGCGAACACTGAAGCTTTCTTT
-	TRBD2	TRBV7-9	TRBJ2-7	CASSPSSGRESGGQYF	TGTGCCAGCAGCCCTAGCTCAGGGCGGGAGTCGGGGGGGCAGTACTTC
-	-	TRBV5-4	TRBJ2-7	CASSFGSGSYGQYF	TGTGCCAGCAGCTTCGGGAGTGGGTCCTACGGGCAGTACTTC
-	TRBD2	TRBV24-1	TRBJ2-1	CATSDTSSGGYNEQFF	TGTGCCACCAGTGACACGTCTAGCGGGGGATACAATGAGCAGTTCTTC
-	TRBD1	TRBV28	TRBJ2-3	CASTTGGGTGAGF	TGTGCCAGCACCACAGGCGGGGGGACAGGGGCTGGTTTT
-	-	TRBV29-1	TRBJ2-7	CSVGDGAARSEQYF	TGCAGCGTTGGAGATGGGGCAGCCAGGAGCGAGCAGTACTTC
many	-	TRBV11-2	TRBJ2-5	CASSSYRAQETQYF	TGTGCCAGCAGCTCATACAGGGCCCAAGAGACCCAGTACTTC
-	TRBD1	TRBV29-1	TRBJ1-2	CSVEGSVSQGASTGYTF	TGCAGCGTTGAAGGTTCCGTCTCACAGGGGGCTTCGACTGGCTACACCTTC
-	TRBD2	TRBV4-2	TRBJ2-7	CASGARGTSGFYEQYF	TGTGCCAGCGGCGCAAGAGGGACTAGCGGATTCTACGAGCAGTATTTC